This paragraph covers one T cell receptor beta chain sequence. Its target is not known. The data originate from a study of T cell responses to AZD1222 COVID-19 vaccine. At the level of the study: Second doses were pooled across both intervals (about 4 or about 12 weeks).

Produced via immunoSEQ multiplex PCR; TCRdb's table is partial and in-frame only. The sample consists of about 100,000 clones, roughly 89% of them appearing once. Findings and caveats of the study: Across spike, vaccine-associated CD4 TCRs were found, dominant at 160-218 and 743-854. The study identified only a handful of AZD1222 recipients as seropositive at baseline. There were repertoire samples only from the period after the peak T cell response.

The CDR3 has 11 amino acids. Germline assignment: CDR1 MNHNY and CDR2 SVGAGI (reference sequence). V was trimmed by 7 bases and J by 13 bases, leaving 16 bases between them. V usage is TRBV6-6 and J usage is TRBJ1-2, with D unclear. This TCR was recovered from an adult in good health. Specimen: peripheral blood, collected on day 0 of AZD1222 vaccination. The CDR3 reads CASTNHELATF. In DNA, the CDR3 is TGTGCCAGCACCAATCACGAGTTAGCCACCTTC.